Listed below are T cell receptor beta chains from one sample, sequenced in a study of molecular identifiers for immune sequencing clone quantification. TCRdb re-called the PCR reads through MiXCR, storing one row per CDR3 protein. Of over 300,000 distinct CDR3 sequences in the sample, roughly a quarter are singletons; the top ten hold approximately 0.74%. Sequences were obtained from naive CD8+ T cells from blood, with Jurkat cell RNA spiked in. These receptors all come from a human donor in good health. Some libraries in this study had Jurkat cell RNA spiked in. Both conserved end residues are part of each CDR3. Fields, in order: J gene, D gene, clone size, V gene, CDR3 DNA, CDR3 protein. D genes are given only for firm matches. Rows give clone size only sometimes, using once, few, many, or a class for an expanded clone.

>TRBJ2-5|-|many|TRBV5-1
TGCGCCAGCAGCTCACTTGGCTACCCGACGCAAGAGACCCAGTACTTC
CASSSLGYPTQETQYF
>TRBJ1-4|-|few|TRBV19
TGTGCCAGTAGATTAGGGGAGGGGGGTTCAACTAATGAAAAACTGTTTTTT
CASRLGEGGSTNEKLFF
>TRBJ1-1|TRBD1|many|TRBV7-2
TGTGCCAGCATCCCGGTGGGGACAGGGGTTATGAACACTGAAGCTTTCTTT
CASIPVGTGVMNTEAFF
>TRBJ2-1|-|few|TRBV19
TGTGCCAGTAGTCCCTATCTCCTAGCTTCGTCCGATGAGCAGTTCTTC
CASSPYLLASSDEQFF
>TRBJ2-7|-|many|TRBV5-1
TGTGCCAGCAGTCTCGGTCAGGGGGAGCAGTACTTC
CASSLGQGEQYF
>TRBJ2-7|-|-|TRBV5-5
TGTGGCAGCAGCTTTGGCAGCTCCTACGAGCAGTACTTC
CGSSFGSSYEQYF
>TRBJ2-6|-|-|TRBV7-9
TGTGCCAGCAGCTTCACGCGGGACAACTCTGGGGCCAACGTCCTGACTTTC
CASSFTRDNSGANVLTF
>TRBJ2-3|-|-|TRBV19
TGTGCCAGTAGTATTGTTGAGGGAACTACAGATACGCAGTATTTT
CASSIVEGTTDTQYF
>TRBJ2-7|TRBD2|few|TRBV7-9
TGTGCCAGCAGCTTTCCCAGCGGGGGGGCCTACAACCACGAGCAGTACTTC
CASSFPSGGAYNHEQYF
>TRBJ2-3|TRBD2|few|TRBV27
TGTGCCAGCAGGGGGACTAGCGGGGGGCTCACAGATACGCAGTATTTT
CASRGTSGGLTDTQYF
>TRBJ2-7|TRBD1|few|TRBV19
TGTGCCAGTAGAACGACAGGGCGAACCGAGCAGTACTTC
CASRTTGRTEQYF
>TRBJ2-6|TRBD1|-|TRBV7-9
TGTGCCAGCAGCTCCCCAGGGGGCGCGGGGGCCAACGTCCTGACTTTC
CASSSPGGAGANVLTF
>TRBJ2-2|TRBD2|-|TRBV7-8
TGTGCCAGCAGCTTAGTCCTAGCGGGGGGCACCCCCCGGTCCGGGGAGCTGTTTTTT
CASSLVLAGGTPRSGELFF
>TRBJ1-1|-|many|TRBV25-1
TGTGCCAGCAGTACCCCGATGGGCACTGAAGCTTTCTTT
CASSTPMGTEAFF
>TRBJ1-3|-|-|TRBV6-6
TGTGCCAGCAGTTACCAAAGCTCTGGAAACACCATATATTTT
CASSYQSSGNTIYF
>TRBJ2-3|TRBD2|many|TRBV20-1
TGCAGTGCTAGACCTTTACTAGCGGGGGGTATGACAGATACGCAGTATTTT
CSARPLLAGGMTDTQYF